The next 8 T cell receptor beta chains were all read from a single sample in a study of cytomegalovirus exposure and HLA in healthy donors. Both 60 Vbeta primers and 13 Jbeta primers went into the PCR. Profiled with immunoSEQ multiplex PCR; TCRdb holds only in-frame clones, not every one. The sample records fewer than 150,000 clones, around 77% being singletons. Sequenced: PBMCs. These TCRs come from a man aged 45-65 years in good health and CMV-seropositive.

The chain recombines TRBV5-6 with TRBJ1-3; tentatively, D is TRBD1 (6 bases). V gave up 4 bases and J gave up 4 bases, with 21 bases separating them. The CDR3 has 17 amino acids. Germline-derived CDR1 and CDR2 are SGHDT and YYEEEE. In nucleotides, the CDR3 is TGTGCCAGCAGCCAAAAGAGGGTTCAGGGGTCGGGAAACACCATATATTTT. This gives the protein CASSQKRVQGSGNTIYF.

This rearrangement joins TRBV5-1 to TRBJ2-3; 14 nucleotides align to TRBD2. CDR3 length: 16 amino acids. Germline CDR1 and CDR2: SGHRS and YFSETQ. The J segment lost 5 bases and the V segment lost 3 bases, leaving 5 bases of the junction unmatched. DNA of the CDR3: TGCGCCAGCAGCTCGGGGGGGACTAGCGGGGGAGATACGCAGTATTTT. Its protein is CASSSGGTSGGDTQYF.

V and J are TRBV2 and TRBJ1-2; D is unclear. From germline, CDR1 is SNHLY and CDR2 FYNNEI. This CDR3 comprises 12 residues. V dropped 7 bases and J dropped 8 bases, with 14 bases sitting between them. The chain's CDR3 is CASTEAPRGYTF. The CDR3 nucleotides read TGTGCCAGCACAGAGGCGCCGCGGGGCTACACCTTC.

For this clone: Other nucleotide sequences in the sample specify the same CDR3. The chain joins TRBV5-1 to TRBJ2-7, with D maybe TRBD1 (5 bases). The CDR3 is 13 residues long. Germline values: CDR1 SGHRS, CDR2 YFSETQ. Deletions cut 4 bases from V and 3 bases from J, with 11 bases between. The CDR3 here is CASSTTGYYEQYF. The CDR3 DNA sequence: TGCGCCAGCAGCACAACAGGATACTACGAGCAGTACTTC. The whole variable domain, remainder taken from reference TRBV5-1 and TRBJ2-7, is KAGVTQTPRYLIKTRGQQVTLSCSPISGHRSVSWYQQTPGQGLQFLFEYFSETQRNKGNFPGRFSGRQFSNSRSEMNVSTLELGDSALYLCASSTTGYYEQYFGPGTRLTVT.

The chain is built from TRBV6-5 and TRBJ2-7; unclear D gene. V was shortened by 6 bases and J by 4 bases, with 13 bases between the two germline ends. Looked up from germline, CDR1 is MNHEY and CDR2 is SVGAGI. This CDR3 is 13 amino acids long. The CDR3 DNA follows: TGTGCCAGCAGCCCCGTGCTGGCTTACGAGCAGTACTTC. Protein sequence: CASSPVLAYEQYF.

This chain links TRBV5-1 with TRBJ2-1; 8 bases map to TRBD1. The junction had 3 bases not matched to a gene; V was cut back by 2 bases and J by 2 bases. CDR1 is SGHRS and CDR2 is YFSETQ in the germline V gene. CDR3 length equals 15 residues. The CDR3 region is CASSFRGQAYNEQFF. CDR3 DNA: TGCGCCAGCAGCTTTAGGGGACAGGCCTACAATGAGCAGTTCTTC.

The rearrangement links TRBV19 to TRBJ1-5; 7 bases are shared with TRBD1. Losses at the gene ends were 5 bases for V and 9 bases for J; bases not matched to a gene: 16. The CDR3 has 16 amino acids. The germline CDR1 and CDR2 sequences are LNHDA and SQIVND (reference sequence). CDR3 in amino acids: CASSLRTGDEVRPQHF. CDR3 DNA sequence: TGTGCCAGTAGTCTTCGGACAGGAGACGAGGTTCGGCCCCAGCATTTT.

V usage is TRBV7-8 and J usage is TRBJ2-3; 8 positions agree with TRBD2. Trimming cost V 5 bases and J 5 bases; bases outside gene matches: 3. Germline-derived CDR1 and CDR2 are SGHVS and FQNEAQ. The CDR3 length is 13 residues. Written as DNA, the CDR3 is TGTGCCAGCAGCGCGGGGGGCGGAGATACGCAGTATTTT. It specifies CASSAGGGDTQYF. The whole variable domain, filled in from reference TRBV7-8 and TRBJ2-3, reads GAGVSQSPRYKVAKRGQDVALRCDPISGHVSLFWYQQALGQGPEFLTYFQNEAQLDKSGLPSDRFFAERPEGSVSTLKIQRTQQEDSAVYLCASSAGGGDTQYFGPGTRLTVL.